This TCR beta chain appears in the sequencing data of a study of T-cell reconstitution after alpha-beta-depleted transplantation in children (TCRdb year 2016). Looking at the study overall: Using TCR repertoire profiling, the study followed T-cell immune reconstitution in a quantitative way in children after TCRalphabeta/CD19-depleted allogeneic hematopoietic cell transplantation.

Per the publication, the treatment or condition label means: allogeneic hematopoietic cell transplantation with graft depleted of TCRalphabeta T cells and CD19 B cells. The children who served as transplant recipients had been given grafts of TCRalphabeta/CD19-depleted allogeneic hematopoietic cells. The table lists this clonotype with many counts. Its binding antigen is unknown. Nothing much larger sits one base from this clone, and base qualities are not available. Libraries were made using PCR. TCRdb lists the instrument as Illumina HiSeq 2500. TCR library preparation used molecular barcoding, with unique molecular identifiers applied to normalize quantification of the TCRbeta repertoire. TCRdb took the public reads, trimmed them with fastp at Q25, ran MiXCR for clone calling and kept in-frame beta chains. Identical CDR3 protein sequences are pooled into one entry, listed with their most common genes and DNA. The sample has 280,000 or so distinct CDR3 sequences on record, roughly 12% of them singletons. Jointly, the top ten make up less than 25% of the sample.

The V end gives up 1 base and the J end 6 bases, leaving 7 bases in the junction not matched to a gene. The cysteine opens and the phenylalanine closes a CDR3 of 16 amino acids. The CDR3 DNA has 48 bases and is translated from base 1. From a lookup of the germline V gene, CDR1 and CDR2 are SGHTA and FQGNSA. The research as a whole found: In some patients, the high TCRbeta diversity seen at day 60 was put down to recipient T cells and intrathymic progenitors that had survived conditioning. About two months after transplant, the apparently early recovery of alphabetaT-cell counts reportedly depended on just several hundred clones that had expanded rapidly and came from non-depleted graft cells. Over the following months the frequencies of hyperexpanded clones went down, and after one year T-cell counts and TCRbeta diversity were mostly credited to newly produced T cells.

This receptor was identified in a male patient aged 2-10 years who had a stem cell transplant for chronic granulomatous disease, so the T cells may come from the graft donor. Sequenced material: peripheral blood, taken 180 days after TCRalphabeta/CD19-depleted stem cell transplant. Here the chain combines TRBV7-2 and TRBJ2-5, with 11 bases aligning to TRBD1. The DNA sequence is as follows: TGTGCCAGCAGCTTAGGAAGGACAGGGGGCGGGAAGACCCAGTACTTC. It encodes CASSLGRTGGGKTQYF.